The clone carrying this T cell receptor (beta chain) was seen only once. The antigen remains unidentified. The data were obtained in a study of tumor-infiltrating lymphocytes in localized non-small cell lung cancer. The protocol was immunoSEQ multiplex PCR, while the TCRdb copy is restricted to in-frame clones and leaves out a portion. The data show roughly 15,000 clones, with 80% seen just once and 10% held by the top ten. General observations from the study: Compared with uninvolved lung, tumors showed higher T cell infiltration by TCRbeta sequencing.

The CDR3 is 14 residues long. V lost 5 bases and J 2 bases, leaving 12 bases between the germline ends. The V gene's germline CDR1 is SGHNT and CDR2 YYREEE (reference sequence). The receptor was derived from a human donor with non-small cell lung cancer. The gene calls are TRBV5-4 and TRBJ2-3; a possible D gene is TRBD1 (5 bases). The specimen was uninvolved lung tissue not adjacent to the tumor. CDR3 coding DNA: TGTGCCAGCAGTTCGGACATATTCACAGATACGCAGTATTTT. As protein: CASSSDIFTDTQYF.